The TCR beta chain described here comes from a study of siplizumab effects on memory and regulatory T cells. TCRdb's copy holds only in-frame clones and misses some; the assay was immunoSEQ multiplex PCR. The data hold approximately 84,000 clones, with approximately 95% observed a single time. CDR1 and CDR2 (germline): LGHNA, YNFKEQ. The CDR3 sequence is 11 residues long. The V end lost 6 bases, the J end lost 5 bases, and 8 bases lay between the germline ends. Sample: CD8+ T cells sorted from blood. V usage is TRBV4-2 and J usage is TRBJ2-7; D possibly uses TRBD1 or TRBD2 (5 bases each). The clonotype was recovered from a human donor in good health. In DNA, the CDR3 is TGTGCCAGCAGGGGGGTTCACGAGCAGTACTTC. It codes for CASRGVHEQYF.